This T cell receptor beta chain was sequenced during a study of early T cells in non-severe SARS-CoV-2 infection. Across the whole study: It was bulk RNA from unsorted whole blood that was sequenced, and the chains were unpaired. Findings and limits, study-wide: The study's VDJdb matching favored anti-spike CD8 responses and missed private and CD4 specificities.

Trimming cost V 1 base and J 9 bases, with 10 bases left between them. CDR1 and CDR2 (germline): SNHLY, FYNNEI. This CDR3 is 13 amino acids long. In this sample, this clonotype turned up a few times. Its specificity is not known. Unique molecular identifiers (one per individual cDNA molecule) were attached. TCRdb re-analysed the 5' RACE reads in MiXCR, keeping a single row per CDR3 protein. The sample has some 66,000 distinct CDR3 sequences; roughly 10% are singletons. This clonotype was obtained from an adult who was a healthcare worker with PCR-confirmed SARS-CoV-2 infection or an uninfected control (not recorded which). Sequenced input: whole blood. This chain uses TRBV2 with TRBJ2-4; possibly TRBD1 or TRBD2 for D (5 bases each). CDR3 protein: CASSEGGAAIQYF. DNA of the CDR3: TGTGCCAGCAGTGAAGGAGGGGCCGCCATTCAGTACTTC.